The next 32 T cell receptor beta chains were all read from a single sample in a study of T-cell reconstitution after alpha-beta-depleted transplantation in children. TCRbeta library construction was performed incorporating unique molecular identifiers. TCRdb called the PCR reads again in MiXCR, with one record for every CDR3 protein. The data contain hundreds of thousands of distinct CDR3 sequences, about 24% of them singletons. Material: PBMCs, mostly from graft donor cells, obtained 360 days after TCRalphabeta/CD19-depleted stem cell transplant. All receptors come from a female patient aged 2-9 years who had a stem cell transplant for congenital amegakaryocytic thrombocytopenia, so the T cells may come from the graft donor.

This clonotype was counted a few times. V is TRBV6-1 and J is TRBJ1-2, with D hard to call. The germline CDR1 and CDR2 sequences are MNHNS and SASEGT. The CDR3 is 10 amino acids. Trimming stripped 4 bases from V and 8 bases from J, with 5 bases between. CDR3 region: CASSVVGYTF. Here the CDR3 DNA reads TGTGCCAGCAGTGTGGTCGGCTACACCTTC.

This clonotype was seen a few times. The chain combines TRBV5-1 with TRBJ2-3; no definite D call. With 0 bases removed from V and 3 bases from J, the gap between germline ends came to 5 bases. The CDR3 length is 13 residues. CDR1 and CDR2 (germline): SGHRS, YFSETQ. The CDR3 sequence is CASSLEMTDTQYF. DNA for the CDR3: TGCGCCAGCAGCTTGGAGATGACAGATACGCAGTATTTT. The full variable domain, rest sourced from reference TRBV5-1 and TRBJ2-3, is KAGVTQTPRYLIKTRGQQVTLSCSPISGHRSVSWYQQTPGQGLQFLFEYFSETQRNKGNFPGRFSGRQFSNSRSEMNVSTLELGDSALYLCASSLEMTDTQYFGPGTRLTVL.

This clonotype was seen a handful of times. The chain couples TRBV20-1 to TRBJ2-1; 7 bases line up with TRBD2. The germline gives CDR1 DFQATT, CDR2 SNEGSKA (reference sequence). The CDR3 is made up of 14 amino acids. The V segment lost 5 bases and the J segment 5 bases; nucleotides outside the gene matches: 9. CDR3 region: CSASGGGGHNEQFF. The CDR3 DNA reads as TGCAGTGCTTCCGGTGGGGGGGGACACAATGAGCAGTTCTTC.

V usage is TRBV28 and J usage is TRBJ1-2, with unresolved D. Between the trimmed V and J ends, which lost 8 bases and 2 bases, there was a span of 12 bases. The CDR3 length is 13 residues. The germline V gene has CDR1 MDHEN and CDR2 SYDVKM. The CDR3: CASVEVGNYGYTF. The CDR3 nucleotides read TGTGCCAGCGTTGAAGTTGGGAACTATGGCTACACCTTC.

This chain links TRBV3-1 with TRBJ2-1; D uncertain. From germline, CDR1 is LGHDT and CDR2 YNNKEL (reference sequence). This CDR3 region has 15 residues. Deletions cut 2 bases from V and 6 bases from J, with 14 bases between. CDR3 loop: CASSQRVSQFNEQFF. CDR3 in DNA: TGTGCCAGCAGCCAACGAGTTAGTCAGTTCAATGAGCAGTTCTTC.

This clonotype has just a few counts. The chain recombines TRBV12-3 or TRBV12-4 with TRBJ2-7, with D possibly matching TRBD1 (6 bases). The V end was cut by 8 bases, the J end by 4 bases, with 27 bases between. There are 17 residues in the CDR3. The CDR3 reads CASSRRVTGPNPYEQYF. The CDR3 DNA is TGTGCCAGCTCCCGTCGGGTGACAGGCCCCAATCCTTACGAGCAGTACTTC.

The V and J genes are TRBV6-1 and TRBJ1-2; 11 bases line up with TRBD1. The V segment lost 2 bases and the J segment 2 bases; nucleotides outside the gene matches: 1. This CDR3 has 15 residues. The germline gives CDR1 MNHNS, CDR2 SASEGT. The DNA of the CDR3 is TGTGCCAGCAGTGAAAGGGACAGGGGGAACTATGGCTACACCTTC. Its protein product is CASSERDRGNYGYTF.

This clonotype was counted a few times. This chain joins TRBV4-1 and TRBJ1-5; 7 nucleotides agree with TRBD1. Germline V lookup: CDR1 MGHRA, CDR2 YSYEKL. The CDR3 length is 15 residues. J was trimmed by 3 bases and V by 1 base; bases with no gene match: 3. The CDR3 here is CASSQVQGFNQPQHF. The CDR3 coding sequence is TGCGCCAGCAGCCAAGTACAGGGGTTCAATCAGCCCCAGCATTTT.

This clonotype came up once. This chain uses TRBV6-5 with TRBJ2-5; D is possibly TRBD1 (6 bases). The CDR3 length is 16 residues. In germline, CDR1 is MNHEY, CDR2 SVGAGI. The ends were cut back, 0 bases at V and 5 bases at J, with 16 bases in the middle. CDR3 protein: CASSYSSRTARETQYF. CDR3 DNA: TGTGCCAGCAGTTACTCGAGTAGGACAGCCCGGGAGACCCAGTACTTC.

This clonotype has only a few counts. Written as DNA, the CDR3 is TGTGCCAGCAGTCTTACCGGACTAGCGGGGGGTTACAATGAGCAGTTCTTC. As protein: CASSLTGLAGGYNEQFF. The genes are TRBV6-5 and TRBJ2-1, with 14 bases lining up with TRBD2. CDR1 and CDR2 from the germline V gene are MNHEY and SVGAGI. Trimming removed 5 bases from V and 4 bases from J; junction bases left unmatched: 7. The CDR3 length is 17 residues.

In this sample, this clonotype turned up a few times. CDR3 sequence reads: CASSRARDTGELFF. CDR3 coding DNA: TGTGCCAGTAGTCGGGCCAGGGACACCGGGGAGCTGTTTTTT. This sequence joins TRBV19 and TRBJ2-2; D is perhaps TRBD1 (5 bases). The germline V gene encodes CDR1 LNHDA and CDR2 SQIVND (reference sequence). V gave up 5 bases and J gave up 3 bases, with 10 bases separating them. The CDR3 loop spans 14 amino acids. Full variable domain (remainder filled in from reference TRBV19 and TRBJ2-2): DGGITQSPKYLFRKEGQNVTLSCEQNLNHDAMYWYRQDPGQGLRLIYYSQIVNDFQKGDIAEGYSVSREKKESFPLTVTSAQKNPTAFYLCASSRARDTGELFFGEGSRLTVL.

This chain links TRBV4-1 with TRBJ1-2, with TRBD1 matching over 9 bases. This CDR3 region has 15 residues. Looked up from germline, CDR1 is MGHRA and CDR2 is YSYEKL. Trimming took 6 bases from V and 1 from J; bases not matched to a gene: 6. The CDR3 nucleotides read TGCGCCAGCAGTCGCCGGGACAGGGTTAACTATGGCTACACCTTC. It codes for CASSRRDRVNYGYTF.

The V call is TRBV29-1, the J call TRBJ2-3; TRBD2 matches at 10 bases. Per germline, CDR1 SQVTM and CDR2 ANQGSEA. J gave up 2 bases and V 4 bases, and 6 bases lay outside the gene matches. The CDR3 consists of 15 residues. CDR3 sequence (DNA): TGCAGCGTTGGAGGGACTAGCGATTCCACAGATACGCAGTATTTT. Residues: CSVGGTSDSTDTQYF.

The chain has TRBV5-1 and TRBJ1-6, with 9 bases that match TRBD1. Germline CDR1 SGHRS, CDR2 YFSETQ. Germline trimming cut 1 base from V and 5 bases from J; bases unmatched to any gene: 7. This CDR3 has 17 amino acids. DNA of the CDR3: TGCGCCAGCAGCTTGCCGGGACAGGGAAGAGATAATTCACCCCTCCACTTT. Protein product: CASSLPGQGRDNSPLHF.

The gene calls are TRBV10-3 and TRBJ2-7, with TRBD1 matching over 10 bases. This CDR3 is 14 amino acids long. V shed 6 bases, J shed 4 bases, and the junction held 6 bases outside the gene matches. Germline-derived CDR1 and CDR2 are ENHRY and SYGVKD. In DNA, the CDR3 is TGTGCCATCAGGCCCCGGGACAGGGGTTACGAGCAGTACTTC. Translated: CAIRPRDRGYEQYF.

This chain links TRBV4-3 with TRBJ2-1; perhaps TRBD1 as D (5 bases). Trimming removed 0 bases at V and 4 bases at J, with 13 bases between. This CDR3 is 16 amino acids long. In germline, CDR1 is LGHNA, CDR2 YSLEER. The CDR3 spells CASSQDPQGPYNEQFF. CDR3 nucleotides: TGCGCCAGCAGCCAAGATCCGCAGGGTCCGTACAATGAGCAGTTCTTC.

This clonotype was detected only a few times. The V gene is TRBV29-1, the J gene TRBJ1-2; D perhaps matches TRBD1 (5 bases). The CDR3 has 13 residues. Germline CDR1 reads SQVTM; CDR2 reads ANQGSEA. The V gene lost 4 bases and the J gene lost 6 bases, with 15 bases spanning the gap. The CDR3 is CSVVRSGYDGYTF. In DNA, the CDR3 is TGCAGCGTTGTCAGGTCAGGGTACGATGGCTACACCTTC.

In its sample, this clonotype was seen a few times. The rearrangement links TRBV28 to TRBJ1-2, with D hard to call. Germline loops: CDR1 MDHEN, CDR2 SYDVKM. The V end lost 6 bases, the J end lost 3 bases, and 14 bases lay between the germline ends. CDR3 length equals 14 residues. The CDR3 region is CASRDPPRDYGYTF. The CDR3, as DNA: TGTGCCAGCAGAGACCCGCCTCGGGACTATGGCTACACCTTC.

The chain combines TRBV20-1 with TRBJ1-6, with D hard to call. Germline V gene sequence: CDR1 DFQATT, CDR2 SNEGSKA (reference sequence). The CDR3 covers 16 residues. V was clipped by 0 bases and J by 0 bases, with 9 bases between them. The chain's CDR3 is CSARDTYSSYNSPLHF. CDR3 sequence (DNA): TGCAGTGCTAGAGATACCTACAGCTCCTATAATTCACCCCTCCACTTT.

This clonotype occurred a few times. The genes are TRBV7-8 and TRBJ2-7; D perhaps matches TRBD2 (5 bases). V was shortened by 8 bases and J by 7 bases, with 12 bases between the two germline ends. Germline V gene sequence: CDR1 SGHVS, CDR2 FQNEAQ. This CDR3 has 11 amino acids. CDR3 DNA sequence: TGTGCCAGCGGAAAAAGAGGGGAGCAGTACTTC. It specifies CASGKRGEQYF.

The J gene is TRBJ1-4, the V gene TRBV5-4; 7 nucleotides align to TRBD1. The CDR3 has 19 amino acids. Germline CDR1 reads SGHNT; CDR2 reads YYREEE (reference sequence). V lost 3 bases, J lost 4 bases, and 18 bases stayed unmatched. The CDR3 coding sequence is TGTGCCAGCAGCTCGAGGACAGGCGCAGGCGCCCTCGATAATGAAAAACTGTTTTTT. Its protein product is CASSSRTGAGALDNEKLFF.

The V and J genes are TRBV10-3 and TRBJ1-4, with D perhaps matching TRBD1 (6 bases). The CDR3 has 15 residues. V gave up 2 bases and J gave up 7 bases, with 14 bases separating them. Looked up from germline, CDR1 is ENHRY and CDR2 is SYGVKD. Here the CDR3 reads CAISEQQGSGEKLFF. CDR3 in DNA: TGTGCCATCAGTGAGCAACAGGGATCAGGTGAAAAACTGTTTTTT.

A word on this clonotype: A much larger clone sits a single nucleotide away, making a read error possible. This chain uses TRBV7-9 with TRBJ1-4; D gene uncertain. This CDR3 comprises 13 residues. V shed 6 bases and J shed 5 bases, with 10 bases lying between them. Germline loops: CDR1 SEHNR, CDR2 FQNEAQ (reference sequence). As DNA, the CDR3 is TGTGCCAGCAGAAGACACTGGAATGAAAAACTGTTTTTT. Protein sequence: CASRRHWNEKLFF.

V gene TRBV15 combines with J gene TRBJ2-2; tentatively, D is TRBD1 (5 bases). V was clipped by 0 bases and J by 1 base, with 12 bases between them. Germline-derived CDR1 and CDR2 are LNHNV and YYDKDF (reference sequence). The CDR3 loop spans 17 amino acids. CDR3 coding DNA: TGTGCCACCAGCAGAGATTTGTTCCAGGGGAACACCGGGGAGCTGTTTTTT. Protein: CATSRDLFQGNTGELFF. Looking up the rest from reference TRBV15 and TRBJ2-2 gives the full variable domain: DAMVIQNPRYQVTQFGKPVTLSCSQTLNHNVMYWYQQKSSQAPKLLFHYYDKDFNNEADTPDNFQSRRPNTSFCFLDIRSPGLGDTAMYLCATSRDLFQGNTGELFFGEGSRLTVL.

This clonotype turned up a few times. J is TRBJ2-3 and V is TRBV12-3 or TRBV12-4; 9 nucleotides match TRBD2. CDR3 length: 14 residues. V lost 10 bases and J lost 2; bases outside the gene matches: 7. CDR3 loop: CATISGGFTDTQYF. The CDR3 DNA follows: TGTGCCACCATTAGCGGGGGATTCACAGATACGCAGTATTTT.

This clonotype was seen a handful of times. V usage is TRBV3-1 and J usage is TRBJ2-2, with D possibly TRBD2 on 6 matching bases. CDR1 is LGHDT and CDR2 is YNNKEL in the germline V gene (reference sequence). With 0 bases removed from V and 5 bases from J, the gap between germline ends came to 7 bases. CDR3 length: 14 residues. This chain's CDR3 is CASSQELATGELFF. The CDR3 DNA follows: TGTGCCAGCAGCCAAGAGCTAGCGACCGGGGAGCTGTTTTTT. The full variable domain, in which reference TRBV3-1 and TRBJ2-2 provide the parts outside the CDR3, is DTAVSQTPKYLVTQMGNDKSIKCEQNLGHDTMYWYKQDSKKFLKIMFSYNNKELIINETVPNRFSPKSPDKAHLNLHINSLELGDSAVYFCASSQELATGELFFGEGSRLTVL.

The V and J genes are TRBV7-8 and TRBJ2-1; D is possibly TRBD1 (8 bases). The CDR3 runs 13 residues. V lost 5 bases and J lost 8, with 13 bases in between. Germline V lookup: CDR1 SGHVS, CDR2 FQNEAQ. CDR3 in amino acids: CASSAQGGYEQFF. The CDR3 DNA follows: TGTGCCAGCAGCGCACAGGGGGGGTATGAGCAGTTCTTC.

V is TRBV28 and J is TRBJ2-1; D is unresolved. CDR1 is MDHEN, CDR2 SYDVKM, per germline. The CDR3 covers 13 residues. V lost 8 bases and J 6 bases, leaving 14 bases between the germline ends. This CDR3 is CASQLPGFNEQFF. The CDR3 nucleotides read TGTGCCAGCCAACTACCCGGGTTCAATGAGCAGTTCTTC.

CDR3 coding DNA: TGCGCCAGCAGACGACAGGGTTCTAATGAAAAACTGTTTTTT. It codes for CASRRQGSNEKLFF. The chain uses TRBV5-1 and TRBJ1-4; TRBD1 agrees at 7 bases. Trimming took 5 bases from V and 3 from J; bases not matched to a gene: 4. The CDR3 runs 14 residues. From germline, CDR1 is SGHRS and CDR2 YFSETQ.

This chain uses TRBV9 with TRBJ2-7; TRBD2 matches at 7 bases. This CDR3 contains 14 residues. Germline V gene sequence: CDR1 SGDLS, CDR2 YYNGEE. V gave up 4 bases and J gave up 4 bases; unmatched junction bases: 8. CDR3 coding DNA: TGTGCCAGCAGCCCGGCGGGAGAGGGTTACGAGCAGTACTTC. The encoded protein is CASSPAGEGYEQYF.

The V and J genes are TRBV20-1 and TRBJ2-3; 10 bases are a match to TRBD2. The CDR3 sequence is 15 residues long. V was clipped by 4 bases and J by 2 bases; unmatched bases: 6. CDR1 is DFQATT, CDR2 SNEGSKA, per germline (reference sequence). This CDR3 is CSATLAGGDTDTQYF. The DNA of the CDR3 is TGCAGTGCTACCTTAGCGGGGGGAGACACAGATACGCAGTATTTT.

The V and J genes are TRBV20-1 and TRBJ2-5; D is uncertain. Between the trimmed V and J ends, which lost 0 bases and 6 bases, there was a span of 5 bases. Germline V gene data show CDR1 as DFQATT and CDR2 as SNEGSKA (reference sequence). The CDR3 runs 11 residues. CDR3 nucleotide sequence: TGCAGTGCTAGAGAAATTCAGACCCAGTACTTC. Translated, it gives CSAREIQTQYF.